What follows are 6 T cell receptor beta chains derived from one specimen sequenced in a study of cytotoxic CD8 clonotypes in ibrutinib-treated CLL. The data were produced by immunoSEQ multiplex PCR, yet TCRdb's version contains in-frame clones alone and is incomplete. The sample lists hundreds of thousands of clones; 67% were seen once. The starting material was PBMCs, obtained after 36 months of ibrutinib treatment. The receptors were sampled from a human donor with chronic lymphocytic leukemia.

The V and J genes are TRBV18 and TRBJ2-5; possibly TRBD2 for D (5 bases). The CDR3 contains 14 residues. Germline V lookup: CDR1 KGHSH, CDR2 LQKENI. V lost 3 bases and J lost 5, with 13 bases in between. DNA of the CDR3: TGTGCCAGCTCACCGGGCCCTTCGGGGGAGACCCAGTACTTC. This sequence encodes CASSPGPSGETQYF.

A few counts support this clone. The chain has TRBV5-1 and TRBJ2-7, with TRBD2 identical over 11 bases. Unmatched junction bases numbered 5, after V lost 0 bases and J lost 6 bases. Germline V gene lookup returns CDR1 SGHRS and CDR2 YFSETQ. The CDR3 is 15 amino acids. CDR3 coding DNA: TGCGCCAGCAGCTTGGTAGCGGGAGGGCCGGGCGAGCAGTACTTC. Its translation is CASSLVAGGPGEQYF.

This chain links TRBV6-6 with TRBJ1-1; perhaps TRBD1 as D (5 bases). Trimming stripped 6 bases from V and 0 bases from J, with 8 bases between. Germline CDR1 MNHNY, CDR2 SVGAGI (reference sequence). The CDR3 has 13 amino acids. The CDR3 region has the DNA TGTGCCAGCAGGGAGGGGCTGAACACTGAAGCTTTCTTT. This sequence encodes CASREGLNTEAFF.

This sequence joins TRBV9 and TRBJ2-7; TRBD2 matches at 8 bases. V trimming: 0 bases; J trimming: 3 bases; junction bases outside the gene matches: 5. Germline V gene data show CDR1 as SGDLS and CDR2 as YYNGEE. The CDR3 spans 15 residues. The CDR3 spells CASSVAGGLLYEQYF. In DNA, the CDR3 is TGTGCCAGCAGCGTAGCGGGGGGGCTACTCTACGAGCAGTACTTC.

The chain couples TRBV6-5 to TRBJ1-2, with D hard to call. The CDR3 has 11 residues. The V gene lost 6 bases and the J gene lost 8 bases, with 10 bases spanning the gap. Germline V gene sequence: CDR1 MNHEY, CDR2 SVGAGI. CDR3 in DNA: TGTGCCAGCAGACACACACAAGGCTACACCTTC. Translating gives CASRHTQGYTF.

The chain employs TRBV5-1 and TRBJ2-2; TRBD2 is a possible D gene (5 bases). Germline V gene sequence: CDR1 SGHRS, CDR2 YFSETQ. This CDR3 contains 14 residues. The V end lost 5 bases, the J end lost 3 bases, and 11 bases lay between the germline ends. As DNA, the CDR3 is TGCGCCAGCAGTTATAGCGCACACACCGGGGAGCTGTTTTTT. As protein: CASSYSAHTGELFF.